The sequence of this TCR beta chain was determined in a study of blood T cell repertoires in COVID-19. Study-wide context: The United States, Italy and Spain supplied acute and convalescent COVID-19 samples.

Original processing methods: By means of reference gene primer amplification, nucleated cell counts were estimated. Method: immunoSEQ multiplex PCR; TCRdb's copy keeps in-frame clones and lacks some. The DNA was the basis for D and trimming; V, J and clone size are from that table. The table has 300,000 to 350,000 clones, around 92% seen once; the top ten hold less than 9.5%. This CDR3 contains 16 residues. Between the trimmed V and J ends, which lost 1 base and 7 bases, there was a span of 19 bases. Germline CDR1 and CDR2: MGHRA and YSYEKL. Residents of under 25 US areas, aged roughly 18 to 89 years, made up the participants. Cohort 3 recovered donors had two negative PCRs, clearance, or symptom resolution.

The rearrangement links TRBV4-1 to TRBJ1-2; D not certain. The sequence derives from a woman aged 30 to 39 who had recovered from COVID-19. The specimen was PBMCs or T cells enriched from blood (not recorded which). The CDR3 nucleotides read TGCGCCAGCAGCCAAGGCCCCAATTGGGGTGGAGGTGGCTACACCTTC. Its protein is CASSQGPNWGGGGYTF.